Here is one TCR beta chain with its context. The same CDR3 is also encoded by other DNA sequences in this sample. Authors' data handling: Quantification of nucleated cells was approximated via reference gene primer amplification. This table comes from immunoSEQ multiplex PCR, and its TCRdb copy is limited to in-frame clones, with some not included. V and J calls and clone size are copied from that table; D and trimming were computed from the DNA. The repertoire holds some 460,000 clones, 70% to 90% seen once, with roughly 2% in the top ten. These data originate in a study of blood T cell repertoires in COVID-19. The specimen sequenced was PBMCs or T cells enriched from blood (not recorded which). This TCR derives from a woman under 30 with acute COVID-19.

This CDR3 is CASTGGKTYEQYF. CDR3 sequence (DNA): TGTGCCAGCACTGGGGGGAAAACCTACGAGCAGTACTTC. The J gene is TRBJ2-7, the V gene TRBV2, with D tentatively TRBD2 (6 bases). Germline-derived CDR1 and CDR2 are SNHLY and FYNNEI. The CDR3 consists of 13 residues. The ends were cut back, 7 bases at V and 2 bases at J, with 12 bases in the middle.